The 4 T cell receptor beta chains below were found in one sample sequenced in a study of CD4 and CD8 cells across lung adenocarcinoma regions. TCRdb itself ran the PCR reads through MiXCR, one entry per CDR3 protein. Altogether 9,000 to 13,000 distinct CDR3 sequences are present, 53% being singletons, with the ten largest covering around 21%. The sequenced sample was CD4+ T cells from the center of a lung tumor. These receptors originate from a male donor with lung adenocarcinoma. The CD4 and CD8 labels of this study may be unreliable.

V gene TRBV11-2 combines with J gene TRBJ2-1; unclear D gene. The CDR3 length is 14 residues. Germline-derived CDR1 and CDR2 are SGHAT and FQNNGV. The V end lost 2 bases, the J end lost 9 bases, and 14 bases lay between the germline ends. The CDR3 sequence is CASSLLPGWGEQFF. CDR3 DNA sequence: TGTGCCAGCAGCTTATTACCTGGTTGGGGTGAGCAGTTCTTC.

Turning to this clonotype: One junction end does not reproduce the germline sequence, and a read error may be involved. CDR3 amino acids: CASSIQGSCSNDLTF. CDR3 DNA: TGTGCCAGCAGCATTCAGGGTTCTTGCTCCAACGACCTGACTTTC. The chain combines TRBV6-1 with TRBJ2-6, with TRBD1 as a possible D gene (5 bases). The CDR3 totals 15 residues. Looked up from germline, CDR1 is MNHNS and CDR2 is SASEGT.

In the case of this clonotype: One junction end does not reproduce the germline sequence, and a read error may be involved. DNA of the CDR3: TGTGCCAGCAGCCCGGTCCTAGGGACCCGTGACAAAGATACCCAGTACTTC. Translated: CASSPVLGTRDKDTQYF. The rearrangement joins TRBV6-1 to TRBJ2-5, with D perhaps given as TRBD1 or TRBD2 (5 bases each). The CDR3 has 17 residues. Germline CDR1 and CDR2: MNHNS and SASEGT.

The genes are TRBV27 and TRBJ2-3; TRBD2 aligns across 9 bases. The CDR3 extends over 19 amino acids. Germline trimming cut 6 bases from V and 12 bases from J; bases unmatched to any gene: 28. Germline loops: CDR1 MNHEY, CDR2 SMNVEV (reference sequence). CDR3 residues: CASRATGLAGQCGKDIQYF. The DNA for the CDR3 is TGTGCCAGCAGAGCCACGGGGCTAGCGGGACAGTGTGGCAAAGATATTCAGTATTTT.